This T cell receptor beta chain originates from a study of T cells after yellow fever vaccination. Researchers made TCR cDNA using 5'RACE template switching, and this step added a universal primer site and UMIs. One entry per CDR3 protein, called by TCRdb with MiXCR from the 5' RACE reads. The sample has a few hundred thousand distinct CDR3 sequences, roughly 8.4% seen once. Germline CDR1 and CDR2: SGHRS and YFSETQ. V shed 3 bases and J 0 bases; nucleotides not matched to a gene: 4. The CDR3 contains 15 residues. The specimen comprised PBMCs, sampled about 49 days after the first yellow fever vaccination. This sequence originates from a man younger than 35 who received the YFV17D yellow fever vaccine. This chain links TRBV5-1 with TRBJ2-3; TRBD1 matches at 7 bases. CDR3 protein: CASSWDSTSTDTQYF. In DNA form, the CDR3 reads TGCGCCAGCAGCTGGGACAGTACTAGCACAGATACGCAGTATTTT.